This entry concerns a single TCR beta chain. This CDR3 region has 14 residues. Germline V gene data show CDR1 as MNHEY and CDR2 as SVGEGT. The ends were cut back, 2 bases at V and 5 bases at J, with 13 bases in the middle. The entry originates in a study of control samples from healthy donors and cancer patients. Profiling relied on immunoSEQ multiplex PCR, and the TCRdb table lists in-frame clones only, not all of them. The sample has 100,000 to 150,000 clones, roughly 94% seen once. Sequencing used blood. This sequence joins TRBV6-2 or TRBV6-3 and TRBJ2-7; D is uncertain. This TCR came from a man aged 25 to 40 in good health. The CDR3 DNA reads as TGTGCCAGCAGTTACAGTAGGGTTAAGAACGAGCAGTACTTC. As protein: CASSYSRVKNEQYF.